This is a list of T cell receptor beta chains from one sample in a study of T-cell reconstitution after alpha-beta-depleted transplantation in children. One entry per CDR3 protein, called by TCRdb with MiXCR from the PCR reads. The sample contains more than 15,000 distinct CDR3 sequences, around 12% of which appear only once. Sequencing used PBMCs, mostly from graft donor cells, obtained 180 days after TCRalphabeta/CD19-depleted stem cell transplant. The receptors were gathered from a boy in the first two years of life who had a stem cell transplant for Wiskott-Aldrich syndrome, so the T cells may come from the graft donor. CDR3s include the opening cysteine and the closing phenylalanine or tryptophan. A D gene is named only where the DNA matches it firmly. Rows may omit the clone size; those that give it use once, few, many or a size class.

v_gene,abundance,d_gene,j_gene,CDR3aa,CDR3nt
TRBV4-2,many,.,TRBJ1-5,CASSQKGGEGQPQHF,TGTGCCAGCAGCCAAAAGGGAGGGGAGGGTCAGCCCCAGCATTTT
TRBV4-3,few,.,TRBJ2-7,CASSQDEGVGREQYF,TGCGCCAGCAGCCAAGATGAAGGGGTCGGCCGCGAGCAGTACTTC
TRBV4-2,.,TRBD1,TRBJ2-7,CASSTRGRVYEQYF,TGTGCCAGCAGCACCAGGGGGCGCGTCTACGAGCAGTACTTC
TRBV28,few,.,TRBJ2-3,CASRRVATDTQYF,TGTGCCAGCAGAAGGGTGGCAACAGATACGCAGTATTTT
TRBV5-4,few,TRBD1,TRBJ1-2,CASSKGTAALGYTF,TGTGCCAGCAGCAAAGGGACAGCTGCGCTCGGCTACACCTTC
TRBV29-1,few,.,TRBJ2-1,CSARTDLRNEQFF,TGCAGCGCTCGGACAGACCTCAGGAATGAGCAGTTCTTC
TRBV28,.,TRBD2,TRBJ2-1,CASSLGTSGNNEQFF,TGTGCCAGCAGTTTAGGGACTAGCGGGAACAATGAGCAGTTCTTC
TRBV5-1,many,.,TRBJ2-3,CASSLTRGTDTQYF,TGCGCCAGCAGCTTAACTAGGGGCACAGATACGCAGTATTTT
TRBV4-1,few,TRBD2,TRBJ2-1,CASSSQSSGQYNEQFF,TGCGCCAGCAGCTCTCAATCTAGCGGGCAGTACAATGAGCAGTTCTTC
TRBV5-6,few,TRBD1,TRBJ1-6,CASSFFGTVRNSPLHF,TGTGCCAGCAGCTTTTTCGGGACAGTCAGAAATTCACCCCTCCACTTT
TRBV20-1,many,.,TRBJ1-3,CSAREAGAGGNTIYF,TGCAGTGCTAGAGAGGCAGGGGCCGGTGGAAACACCATATATTTT
TRBV15,.,.,TRBJ2-1,CATSPDYHYNEQFF,TGTGCCACCAGCCCGGACTACCACTACAATGAGCAGTTCTTC
TRBV29-1,.,.,TRBJ2-4,CSVVFPGVNIQYF,TGCAGCGTTGTATTTCCAGGGGTCAACATTCAGTACTTC
TRBV3-1,many,.,TRBJ1-1,CASRLGENTEAFF,TGTGCCAGCAGACTAGGGGAGAACACTGAAGCTTTCTTT
TRBV28,.,.,TRBJ2-1,CASSRVTVDNEQFF,TGTGCCAGCAGTCGCGTGACAGTTGACAATGAGCAGTTCTTC
TRBV14,few,TRBD2,TRBJ2-1,CASSQSRASGRFIVFF,TGTGCCAGCAGCCAAAGCAGGGCTAGCGGGAGGTTCATAGTATTCTTC
TRBV2,many,.,TRBJ1-1,CASSEESVNTEAFF,TGTGCCAGCAGTGAGGAGTCTGTGAACACTGAAGCTTTCTTT
TRBV5-6,many,.,TRBJ2-3,CASSSQGRHDTQYF,TGTGCCAGCAGCTCCCAGGGGAGACACGATACGCAGTATTTT
TRBV28,few,.,TRBJ2-2,CASSPYTGELFF,TGTGCCAGCAGTCCCTACACCGGGGAGCTGTTTTTT
TRBV29-1,.,.,TRBJ2-5,CSVVSVMETQYF,TGCAGCGTTGTTAGTGTAATGGAGACCCAGTACTTC
TRBV5-1,.,TRBD2,TRBJ2-5,CASSQAGGEGTQYF,TGCGCCAGCAGCCAAGCGGGAGGAGAAGGGACCCAGTACTTC
TRBV29-1,.,.,TRBJ2-6,CSVLQGGAGANVLTF,TGCAGCGTGCTACAGGGGGGGGCCGGGGCCAACGTCCTGACTTTC
TRBV6-5,many,TRBD1,TRBJ1-2,CASIDRGRSGYTF,TGTGCCAGCATCGACAGGGGGCGATCTGGCTACACCTTC
TRBV7-9,many,.,TRBJ2-1,CASSFFSSEHEQFF,TGTGCCAGCAGCTTTTTCTCTAGCGAGCATGAGCAGTTCTTC
TRBV25-1,many,TRBD2,TRBJ2-5,CASRPPGLAGGDAETQYF,TGTGCCAGCAGGCCTCCGGGACTAGCGGGAGGGGATGCGGAGACCCAGTACTTC
TRBV5-1,few,.,TRBJ2-1,CASSPTLTSRGFPYNEQFF,TGCGCCAGCAGCCCTACCTTAACTAGTAGGGGTTTCCCCTACAATGAGCAGTTCTTC
TRBV7-2,many,TRBD2,TRBJ2-1,CASSLARGGREFF,TGTGCCAGCAGCTTAGCGAGGGGCGGGAGGGAGTTCTTC
TRBV5-1,many,.,TRBJ1-4,CASSLGQAATNEKLFF,TGCGCCAGCAGCTTGGGACAGGCCGCAACTAATGAAAAACTGTTTTTT
TRBV7-6,few,TRBD2,TRBJ2-3,CASSVLAGGPSDTQYF,TGTGCCAGCAGCGTTCTAGCGGGAGGGCCATCAGATACGCAGTATTTT
TRBV7-9,.,.,TRBJ1-1,CASSLVLGEAFF,TGTGCCAGCAGCTTAGTTTTGGGTGAAGCTTTCTTT
TRBV12-3/TRBV12-4,few,.,TRBJ2-6,CASSAPGHSHSGANVLTF,TGTGCCAGCAGTGCTCCGGGACATTCGCACTCTGGGGCCAACGTCCTGACTTTC